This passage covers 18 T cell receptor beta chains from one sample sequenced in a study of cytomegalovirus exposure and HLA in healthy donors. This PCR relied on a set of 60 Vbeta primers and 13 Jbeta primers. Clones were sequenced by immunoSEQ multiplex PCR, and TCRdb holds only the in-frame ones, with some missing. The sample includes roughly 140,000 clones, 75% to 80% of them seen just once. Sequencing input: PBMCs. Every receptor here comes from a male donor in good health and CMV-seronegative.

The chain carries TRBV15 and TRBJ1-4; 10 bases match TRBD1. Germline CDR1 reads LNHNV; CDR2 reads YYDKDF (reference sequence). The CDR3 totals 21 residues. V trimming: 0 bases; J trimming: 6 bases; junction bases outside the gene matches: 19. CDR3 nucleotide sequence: TGTGCCACCAGCAGAGAGAAGACAGGGGGCTTATTCATTCAACGGGATGAAAAACTGTTTTTT. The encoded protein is CATSREKTGGLFIQRDEKLFF.

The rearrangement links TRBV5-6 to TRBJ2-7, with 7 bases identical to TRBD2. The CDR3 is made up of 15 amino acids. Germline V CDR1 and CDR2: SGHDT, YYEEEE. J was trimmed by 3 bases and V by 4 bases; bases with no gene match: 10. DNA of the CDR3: TGTGCCAGCAGCAGTTTCGGGACTACGTTCTACGAGCAGTACTTC. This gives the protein CASSSFGTTFYEQYF. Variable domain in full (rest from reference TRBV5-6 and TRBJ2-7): DAGVTQSPTHLIKTRGQQVTLRCSPKSGHDTVSWYQQALGQGPQFIFQYYEEEERQRGNFPDRFSGHQFPNYSSELNVNALLLGDSALYLCASSSFGTTFYEQYFGPGTRLTVT.

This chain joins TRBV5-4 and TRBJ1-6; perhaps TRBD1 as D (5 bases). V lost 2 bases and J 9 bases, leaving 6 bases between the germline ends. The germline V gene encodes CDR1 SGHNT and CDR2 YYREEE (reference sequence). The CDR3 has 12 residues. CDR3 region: CASSLDSSPLHF. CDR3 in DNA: TGTGCCAGCAGCTTAGACAGTTCACCCCTCCACTTT.

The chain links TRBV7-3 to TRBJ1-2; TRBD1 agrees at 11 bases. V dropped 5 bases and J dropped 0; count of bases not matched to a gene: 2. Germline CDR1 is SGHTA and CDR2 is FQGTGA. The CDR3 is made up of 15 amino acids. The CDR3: CASSGGQGANYGYTF. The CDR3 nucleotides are TGTGCCAGCAGCGGGGGACAGGGGGCTAACTATGGCTACACCTTC.

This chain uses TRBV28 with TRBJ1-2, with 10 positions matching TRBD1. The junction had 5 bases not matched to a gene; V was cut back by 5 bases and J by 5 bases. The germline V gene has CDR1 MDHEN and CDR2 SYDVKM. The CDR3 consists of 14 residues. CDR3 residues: CASSPWTGGYGYTF. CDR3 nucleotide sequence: TGTGCCAGCAGTCCTTGGACAGGGGGATATGGCTACACCTTC.

CDR3 coding DNA: TGTGCCTGGAGACGACCGGGGTACTATGGCTACACCTTC. Translated: CAWRRPGYYGYTF. The chain combines TRBV30 with TRBJ1-2; no firm D call. This CDR3 is 13 amino acids long. Germline CDR1 is GTSNPN and CDR2 is SVGIG (reference sequence). Trimming pared 3 bases from V and 3 bases from J, leaving 11 bases between. Full variable domain (remainder filled in from reference TRBV30 and TRBJ1-2): SQTIHQWPATLVQPVGSPLSLECTVEGTSNPNLYWYRQAAGRGLQLLFYSVGIGQISSEVPQNLSASRPQDRQFILSSKKLLLSDSGFYLCAWRRPGYYGYTFGSGTRLTVV.

CDR3: CASSPIPGTVSYEQYF. For the CDR3, the DNA is TGCGCCAGCAGCCCAATTCCCGGGACTGTCTCCTACGAGCAGTACTTC. The chain is built from TRBV5-1 and TRBJ2-7, with D possibly being TRBD2 (6 bases). This CDR3 region has 16 residues. Germline V gives CDR1 SGHRS, CDR2 YFSETQ. Between the trimmed V and J ends, which lost 4 bases and 0 bases, there was a span of 17 bases.

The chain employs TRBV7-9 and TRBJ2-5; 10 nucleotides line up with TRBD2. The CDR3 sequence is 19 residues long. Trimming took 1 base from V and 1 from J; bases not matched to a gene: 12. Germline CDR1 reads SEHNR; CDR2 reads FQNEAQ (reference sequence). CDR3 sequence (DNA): TGTGCCAGCAGCTTAGGGACCCGGCTAGCGGGAGAAACCCAAGAGACCCAGTACTTC. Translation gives CASSLGTRLAGETQETQYF.

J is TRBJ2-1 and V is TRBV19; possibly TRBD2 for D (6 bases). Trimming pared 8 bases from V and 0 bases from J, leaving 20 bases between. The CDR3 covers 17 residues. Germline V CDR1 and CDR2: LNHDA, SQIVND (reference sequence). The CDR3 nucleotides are TGTGCCAGTCAGGGAAGGGCTAGCGAGGCCTCCTACAATGAGCAGTTCTTC. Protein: CASQGRASEASYNEQFF.

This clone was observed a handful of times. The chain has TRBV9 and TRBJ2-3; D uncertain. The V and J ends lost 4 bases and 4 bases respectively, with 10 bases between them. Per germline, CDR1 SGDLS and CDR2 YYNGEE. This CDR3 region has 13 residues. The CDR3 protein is CASSLPLSDTQYF. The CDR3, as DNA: TGTGCCAGCAGCCTCCCCCTCTCAGATACGCAGTATTTT. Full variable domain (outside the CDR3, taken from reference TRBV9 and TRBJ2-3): DSGVTQTPKHLITATGQRVTLRCSPRSGDLSVYWYQQSLDQGLQFLIQYYNGEERAKGNILERFSAQQFPDLHSELNLSSLELGDSALYFCASSLPLSDTQYFGPGTRLTVL.

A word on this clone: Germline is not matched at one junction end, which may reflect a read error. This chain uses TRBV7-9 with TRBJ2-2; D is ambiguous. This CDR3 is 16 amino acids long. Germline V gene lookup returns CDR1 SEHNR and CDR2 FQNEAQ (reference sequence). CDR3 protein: CSSSPMSHRRTGELFF. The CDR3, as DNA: TGTTCCAGCAGCCCCATGTCCCACAGACGGACCGGGGAGCTGTTTTTT.

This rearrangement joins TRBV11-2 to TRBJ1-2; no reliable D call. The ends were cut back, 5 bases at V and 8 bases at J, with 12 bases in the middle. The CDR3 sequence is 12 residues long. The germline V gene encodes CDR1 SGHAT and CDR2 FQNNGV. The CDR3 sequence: CASSPGIGGYTF. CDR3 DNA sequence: TGTGCCAGCAGCCCCGGGATTGGGGGCTACACCTTC. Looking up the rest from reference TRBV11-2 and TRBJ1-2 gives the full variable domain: EAGVAQSPRYKIIEKRQSVAFWCNPISGHATLYWYQQILGQGPKLLIQFQNNGVVDDSQLPKDRFSAERLKGVDSTLKIQPAKLEDSAVYLCASSPGIGGYTFGSGTRLTVV.

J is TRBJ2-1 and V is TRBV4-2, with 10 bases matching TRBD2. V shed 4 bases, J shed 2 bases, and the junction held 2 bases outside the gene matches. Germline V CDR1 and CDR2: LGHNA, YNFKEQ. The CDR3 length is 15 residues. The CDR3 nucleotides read TGTGCCAGCAGCCCAACTAGCGGGGCCTACAATGAGCAGTTCTTC. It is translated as CASSPTSGAYNEQFF.

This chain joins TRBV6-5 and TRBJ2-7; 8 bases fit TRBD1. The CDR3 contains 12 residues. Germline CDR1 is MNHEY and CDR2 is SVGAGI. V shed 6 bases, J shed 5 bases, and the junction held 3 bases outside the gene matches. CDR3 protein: CASRPDRDEQYF. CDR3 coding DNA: TGTGCCAGCAGACCGGACAGGGACGAGCAGTACTTC.

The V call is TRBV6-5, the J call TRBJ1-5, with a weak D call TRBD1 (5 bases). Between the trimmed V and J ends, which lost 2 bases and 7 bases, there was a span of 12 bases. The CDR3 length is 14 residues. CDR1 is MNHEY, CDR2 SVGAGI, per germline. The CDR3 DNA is TGTGCCAGCAGTTACGGAGGGGTCGGCCAGCCCCAGCATTTT. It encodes CASSYGGVGQPQHF.

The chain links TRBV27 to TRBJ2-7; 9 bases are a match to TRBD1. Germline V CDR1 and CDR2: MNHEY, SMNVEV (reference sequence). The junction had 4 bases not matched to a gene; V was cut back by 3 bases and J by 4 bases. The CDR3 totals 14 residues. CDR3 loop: CASSFGDRAYEQYF. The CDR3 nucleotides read TGTGCCAGCAGTTTTGGGGACAGGGCTTACGAGCAGTACTTC.

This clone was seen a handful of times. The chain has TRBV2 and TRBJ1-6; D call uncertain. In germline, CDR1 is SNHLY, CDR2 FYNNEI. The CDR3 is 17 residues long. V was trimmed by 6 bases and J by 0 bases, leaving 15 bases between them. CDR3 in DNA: TGTGCCAGCAGCTCCGGGAAATATAGCTCCTATAATTCACCCCTCCACTTT. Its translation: CASSSGKYSSYNSPLHF.

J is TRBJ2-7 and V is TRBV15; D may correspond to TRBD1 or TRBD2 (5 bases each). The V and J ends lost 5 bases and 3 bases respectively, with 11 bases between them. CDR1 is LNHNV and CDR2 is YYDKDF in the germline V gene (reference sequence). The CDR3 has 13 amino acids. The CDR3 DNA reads TGTGCCACCAGCCGAGGGGCCGGCTACGAGCAGTACTTC. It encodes CATSRGAGYEQYF. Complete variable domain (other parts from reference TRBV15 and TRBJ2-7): DAMVIQNPRYQVTQFGKPVTLSCSQTLNHNVMYWYQQKSSQAPKLLFHYYDKDFNNEADTPDNFQSRRPNTSFCFLDIRSPGLGDTAMYLCATSRGAGYEQYFGPGTRLTVT.